This TCR beta chain is drawn from a study of spatial heterogeneity in lung cancer. Study-level results: For tumor T cells, estimated coverage reached only approximately 7% (alpha) and 11% to 15% (beta). Expanded alpha and beta TCR counts within tumors tracked tumor mutation counts. Expanded TCRs that were ubiquitous or regional had counts tracking ubiquitous and regional nonsynonymous mutations, respectively.

The V and J ends lost 0 bases and 4 bases, in that order; junction bases with no gene match: 2. Germline assignment: CDR1 KGHSH and CDR2 LQKENI. CDR3 length: 14 residues. Time point here: sample taken at primary tumor resection. Many counts were recorded for this clonotype. Its antigen is currently unknown. TCRdb reprocessed the 5' RACE reads with MiXCR, giving one entry per CDR3 protein. The sample yields 18,000 or so distinct CDR3 sequences, 7% seen once. This receptor was obtained from a female donor with early-stage non-small cell lung cancer. The input for sequencing was lung tumor tissue, taken at surgery. The V call is TRBV18, the J call TRBJ2-5, with 7 nucleotides matching TRBD2. The CDR3 nucleotides read TGTGCCAGCTCACCACCAGGCGGGAGAGAGACCCAGTACTTC. This codes for CASSPPGGRETQYF. The variable domain in full, with the rest retrieved from reference TRBV18 and TRBJ2-5, is NAGVMQNPRHLVRRRGQEARLRCSPMKGHSHVYWYRQLPEEGLKFMVYLQKENIIDESGMPKERFSAEFPKEGPSILRIQQVVRGDSAAYFCASSPPGGRETQYFGPGTRLLVL.